The sequence of this TCR beta chain was determined in a study of tumor-infiltrating lymphocytes in localized non-small cell lung cancer. Findings and caveats of the study: Tumor T-cell fraction was not associated with recurrence-free survival. Available tissue quantity limited TCR sequencing to a patient subset. Compared with uninvolved lung, tumors showed higher T cell infiltration by TCRbeta sequencing.

Libraries were prepared by immunoSEQ multiplex PCR; TCRdb keeps only in-frame clonotypes and omits some of them. The sample includes roughly 24,000 clones, around 70% of them seen just once. Germline V gene sequence: CDR1 MNHEY, CDR2 SMNVEV (reference sequence). The CDR3 extends over 17 amino acids. Germline trimming cut 5 bases from V and 7 bases from J; bases unmatched to any gene: 8. As for this clone: The target antigen is unknown.

This receptor was identified in a human donor with non-small cell lung cancer. The source material was lung tumor tissue. This rearrangement joins TRBV27 to TRBJ2-1; 16 nucleotides agree with TRBD2. The CDR3 region is CASSIGTSGRGRNEQFF. CDR3 coding DNA: TGTGCCAGCAGTATCGGGACTAGCGGGAGGGGTCGGAATGAGCAGTTCTTC.